These 29 T cell receptor beta chains originate from one sample sequenced in a study of cytomegalovirus exposure and HLA in healthy donors. PCR used 60 Vbeta primers and 13 Jbeta primers. Sequenced by immunoSEQ multiplex PCR; TCRdb stores in-frame clones only, minus some. The table has approximately 100,000 clones, 76% seen once. The sequenced sample consisted of PBMCs. The receptor set was obtained from a middle-aged woman in good health and CMV-seropositive.

The V and J genes are TRBV4-1 and TRBJ1-6; D may be TRBD1 (6 bases). CDR1 is MGHRA, CDR2 YSYEKL, per germline. The germline V and J ends were trimmed by 3 bases and 4 bases, with 13 bases remaining between them. CDR3 length: 16 residues. The CDR3 here is CASSHLRGTYNSPLHF. The CDR3 nucleotides read TGCGCCAGCAGCCATCTAAGGGGGACATATAATTCACCCCTCCACTTT.

The chain carries TRBV7-2 and TRBJ1-5; D unresolved. Germline CDR1 SGHTA, CDR2 FQGNSA. V lost 1 base and J lost 3, with 4 bases in between. The CDR3 covers 13 residues. The CDR3 here is CASSLGVNQPQHF. The CDR3 DNA reads TGTGCCAGCAGCTTAGGAGTCAATCAGCCCCAGCATTTT.

This chain uses TRBV12-5 with TRBJ1-5; D is unresolved. The CDR3 is 14 amino acids. V was cut by 1 base and J by 6 bases, with 10 bases left in between. The germline gives CDR1 LGHNT, CDR2 FRNRAP. The CDR3, as DNA: TGTGCTAGTGGTTTGGAGGCAGGTCTTCAGCCCCAGCATTTT. The encoded protein is CASGLEAGLQPQHF.

This chain connects TRBV2 to TRBJ1-2, with a tentative D call TRBD1 (6 bases). CDR1 and CDR2 (germline): SNHLY, FYNNEI. The CDR3 has 10 residues. V was pared by 9 bases and J by 5 bases, with 7 bases between. CDR3 sequence reads: CARQGYGYTF. The CDR3 DNA is TGTGCCAGACAGGGATATGGCTACACCTTC.

This rearrangement joins TRBV30 to TRBJ2-2, with TRBD1 matching over 9 bases. The V gene end was trimmed by 0 bases and the J gene end by 5 bases; junction bases not matched to a gene: 4. The germline V gene has CDR1 GTSNPN and CDR2 SVGIG (reference sequence). CDR3 length equals 15 residues. CDR3 in amino acids: CAWSVPGQGTGELFF. In nucleotides, the CDR3 is TGTGCCTGGAGTGTACCGGGACAGGGAACCGGGGAGCTGTTTTTT.

This clone turned up a few times. The chain employs TRBV5-4 and TRBJ1-1; the match to TRBD1 covers 10 bases. This CDR3 is 17 amino acids long. V shed 4 bases, J shed 3 bases, and the junction held 12 bases outside the gene matches. Germline lookup yields CDR1 SGHNT and CDR2 YYREEE (reference sequence). CDR3: CASSKSYDRGRDTEAFF. The CDR3 DNA sequence: TGTGCCAGCAGCAAATCCTACGACAGGGGGCGGGACACTGAAGCTTTCTTT.

The chain is built from TRBV7-2 and TRBJ2-7; D not certain. The V gene's germline CDR1 is SGHTA and CDR2 FQGNSA. This CDR3 has 14 residues. V shed 3 bases and J shed 4 bases, with 13 bases lying between them. CDR3 coding DNA: TGTGCCAGCAGCTTTGCCCTTCCAGGTTACGAGCAGTACTTC. It encodes CASSFALPGYEQYF.

The chain recombines TRBV5-1 with TRBJ2-3; 12 nucleotides agree with TRBD2. This CDR3 is 18 amino acids long. Germline V gene sequence: CDR1 SGHRS, CDR2 YFSETQ. V shed 2 bases and J 3 bases; nucleotides not matched to a gene: 10. The CDR3 loop reads CASSLGRTSGEITDTQYF. DNA for the CDR3: TGCGCCAGCAGCTTAGGAAGGACTAGCGGGGAGATAACAGATACGCAGTATTTT.

This clone was observed a few times. The chain uses TRBV18 and TRBJ1-2, with TRBD1 as a possible D gene (5 bases). The CDR3 runs to 14 residues. Germline CDR1 and CDR2: KGHSH and LQKENI. The V and J ends lost 6 bases and 4 bases respectively, with 15 bases between them. The CDR3: CASSPTTELYGYTF. The CDR3 coding sequence is TGTGCCAGCTCCCCTACGACAGAGCTCTATGGCTACACCTTC. The full variable domain, in which reference TRBV18 and TRBJ1-2 provide the parts outside the CDR3, is NAGVMQNPRHLVRRRGQEARLRCSPMKGHSHVYWYRQLPEEGLKFMVYLQKENIIDESGMPKERFSAEFPKEGPSILRIQQVVRGDSAAYFCASSPTTELYGYTFGSGTRLTVV.

This chain joins TRBV5-1 and TRBJ2-5; 7 nucleotides match TRBD1. The CDR3 consists of 14 residues. The ends lost 3 bases at V and 11 bases at J; junction bases unmatched: 13. The germline CDR1 and CDR2 sequences are SGHRS and YFSETQ. CDR3 amino acids: CASSSLGTVGEQYF. The DNA for the CDR3 is TGCGCCAGCAGCTCCCTTGGGACAGTGGGGGAACAGTACTTC.

The chain links TRBV7-8 to TRBJ2-4, with D tentatively TRBD2 (6 bases). The CDR3 is made up of 16 amino acids. The V end lost 1 base, the J end lost 0 bases, and 10 bases lay between the germline ends. Germline assignment: CDR1 SGHVS and CDR2 FQNEAQ. The CDR3 DNA reads as TGTGCCAGCAGCTTAGTGGGGGGTCTAGCCAAAAACATTCAGTACTTC. Translation: CASSLVGGLAKNIQYF.

The chain joins TRBV19 to TRBJ1-1; D remains unclear. The ends were cut back, 7 bases at V and 1 base at J, with 16 bases in the middle. CDR1 and CDR2 from the germline V gene are LNHDA and SQIVND (reference sequence). The CDR3 has 15 residues. CDR3 sequence reads: CASKTLRSRNTEAFF. The CDR3 coding sequence is TGTGCCAGTAAAACCTTAAGATCTAGGAACACTGAAGCTTTCTTT.

This clone has more than one count but fewer than ten. The rearrangement links TRBV12-5 to TRBJ2-3; 15 nucleotides line up with TRBD2. From germline, CDR1 is LGHNT and CDR2 FRNRAP. This CDR3 is built from 17 residues. V shed 3 bases, J shed 2 bases, and the junction held 3 bases outside the gene matches. CDR3 region: CASGFGLAGGYTDTQYF. DNA for the CDR3: TGTGCTAGTGGTTTCGGACTAGCGGGGGGGTACACAGATACGCAGTATTTT.

The V and J genes are TRBV5-1 and TRBJ1-4; D is unclear. The CDR3 spans 13 residues. The germline V gene has CDR1 SGHRS and CDR2 YFSETQ. V lost 2 bases to trimming and J lost 5 bases, with 7 bases between them. The CDR3 loop is CASSFWPNEKLFF. The DNA of the CDR3 is TGCGCCAGCAGCTTCTGGCCAAATGAAAAACTGTTTTTT.

The chain is built from TRBV7-9 and TRBJ1-6, with 8 bases matching TRBD1. V shed 5 bases and J 9 bases; nucleotides not matched to a gene: 6. Germline CDR1 is SEHNR and CDR2 is FQNEAQ (reference sequence). This CDR3 is built from 14 residues. The CDR3 is CASSLQGAASPLHF. In nucleotides, the CDR3 is TGTGCCAGCAGCCTTCAGGGGGCGGCTTCACCCCTCCACTTT.

The chain employs TRBV5-1 and TRBJ2-5, with D maybe TRBD2 (5 bases). V was shortened by 3 bases and J by 2 bases, with 8 bases between the two germline ends. Germline V gene lookup returns CDR1 SGHRS and CDR2 YFSETQ. This CDR3 is 13 amino acids long. The CDR3 DNA sequence: TGCGCCAGCAGCTGGAGGAAGCAAGAGACCCAGTACTTC. This gives the protein CASSWRKQETQYF.

J is TRBJ2-7 and V is TRBV4-1, with 7 bases aligning to TRBD1. V lost 1 base and J lost 3; bases outside the gene matches: 15. CDR3 length: 18 residues. Germline CDR1 is MGHRA and CDR2 is YSYEKL. The CDR3 loop is CASSQGQPTGAVIYEQYF. DNA of the CDR3: TGCGCCAGCAGCCAAGGACAGCCCACAGGGGCCGTAATCTACGAGCAGTACTTC.

V is TRBV5-6 and J is TRBJ2-5, with D possibly being TRBD2 (6 bases). V was trimmed by 4 bases and J by 2 bases, leaving 15 bases between them. Germline V CDR1 and CDR2: SGHDT, YYEEEE. This CDR3 comprises 15 residues. DNA of the CDR3: TGTGCCAGCAGCAGCAGGGTGGGGGGTCAAGAGACCCAGTACTTC. Protein sequence: CASSSRVGGQETQYF.

The chain is built from TRBV6-6 and TRBJ2-5, with TRBD1 as a possible D gene (6 bases). Germline CDR1 reads MNHNY; CDR2 reads SVGAGI (reference sequence). With 6 bases removed from V and 0 bases from J, the gap between germline ends came to 14 bases. The CDR3 is 15 residues long. As DNA, the CDR3 is TGTGCCAGCAGAGACCCCGGGACAAACCAAGAGACCCAGTACTTC. It specifies CASRDPGTNQETQYF.

The CDR3 coding sequence is TGTGCCAGCAGCTTAGGGACAGGGAGTCAGGATGGCTACACCTTC. Its protein is CASSLGTGSQDGYTF. The chain is built from TRBV7-9 and TRBJ1-2; TRBD1 matches 8 bases. Germline V gene sequence: CDR1 SEHNR, CDR2 FQNEAQ (reference sequence). This CDR3 has 15 amino acids. The V and J ends lost 1 base and 6 bases, in that order; junction bases with no gene match: 7.

J is TRBJ1-5 and V is TRBV6-5; 7 bases agree with TRBD1. CDR1 is MNHEY and CDR2 is SVGAGI in the germline V gene. The J segment lost 2 bases and the V segment lost 5 bases, leaving 3 bases of the junction unmatched. The CDR3 spans 14 residues. CDR3 in amino acids: CASSTGARNQPQHF. The DNA of the CDR3 is TGTGCCAGCAGTACAGGGGCTCGCAATCAGCCCCAGCATTTT.

This clone was seen a handful of times. The chain joins TRBV2 to TRBJ1-4, with 9 bases lining up with TRBD1. The CDR3 covers 14 residues. Germline CDR1 and CDR2: SNHLY and FYNNEI. Trimming at V came to 5 bases and at J to 4 bases, leaving 2 bases not matched to a gene. CDR3 coding DNA: TGTGCCAGCAGTAGGGACAGGGTTAATGAAAAACTGTTTTTT. Its translation is CASSRDRVNEKLFF.

The gene calls are TRBV30 and TRBJ1-5; D ambiguous. CDR3 length equals 15 residues. Germline V gene sequence: CDR1 GTSNPN, CDR2 SVGIG (reference sequence). V dropped 4 bases and J dropped 6 bases, with 19 bases sitting between them. CDR3 sequence (DNA): TGTGCCTGGACTAACGGAGGGAGTAGTAGTCAGCCCCAGCATTTT. Protein product: CAWTNGGSSSQPQHF. Full variable domain (missing parts from reference TRBV30 and TRBJ1-5): SQTIHQWPATLVQPVGSPLSLECTVEGTSNPNLYWYRQAAGRGLQLLFYSVGIGQISSEVPQNLSASRPQDRQFILSSKKLLLSDSGFYLCAWTNGGSSSQPQHFGDGTRLSIL.

Only one count was recorded for this clone. This chain uses TRBV10-1 with TRBJ2-1, with D maybe TRBD2 (6 bases). This CDR3 is built from 15 residues. Trimming removed 0 bases at V and 1 base at J, with 7 bases between. Germline CDR1 and CDR2: WNHNN and SYGVQD (reference sequence). CDR3 nucleotides: TGCGCCAGCAGTGAGTCGGGGACTTCCTACAATGAGCAGTTCTTC. Its protein is CASSESGTSYNEQFF.

About this clone: At one end, the junction sequence differs from germline, possibly due to a read error. The chain couples TRBV6-1 to TRBJ1-2; D possibly corresponds to TRBD1 (5 bases). CDR1 MNHNS and CDR2 SASEGT come from the germline V gene. This CDR3 has 11 amino acids. The DNA of the CDR3 is TGTGCCAGCAGTGAAGAGGAGGGACCCGGATTC. This encodes CASSEEEGPGF.

This rearrangement joins TRBV5-8 to TRBJ1-6, with 7 bases lining up with TRBD1. Looked up from germline, CDR1 is SGHTS and CDR2 is YDEGEE. This CDR3 spans 15 amino acids. J gave up 3 bases and V 4 bases, and 4 bases lay outside the gene matches. CDR3 amino acids: CASSTWTGYNSPLHF. In DNA form, the CDR3 reads TGTGCCAGCAGCACCTGGACAGGCTATAATTCACCCCTCCACTTT.

The V gene is TRBV29-1, the J gene TRBJ1-1; 7 bases agree with TRBD1. CDR3 length: 16 residues. With V trimmed by 3 bases and J by 5 bases, 15 bases remained unmatched. CDR1 is SQVTM and CDR2 is ANQGSEA in the germline V gene. This chain's CDR3 is CSVERQGTLDWTEAFF. CDR3 in DNA: TGCAGCGTTGAGAGACAGGGTACCCTCGATTGGACTGAAGCTTTCTTT.

The V and J genes are TRBV7-2 and TRBJ1-5; D unclear. Germline lookup yields CDR1 SGHTA and CDR2 FQGNSA. The CDR3 contains 16 residues. Trimming cost V 0 bases and J 1 base, with 10 bases left between them. CDR3 in DNA: TGTGCCAGCAGCTTAGCAGGCAGGAGGAGCAATCAGCCCCAGCATTTT. Translation: CASSLAGRRSNQPQHF.

The chain links TRBV5-1 to TRBJ1-1; 8 bases fit TRBD1. Trimming cost V 4 bases and J 7 bases; bases outside gene matches: 6. Per germline, CDR1 SGHRS and CDR2 YFSETQ. CDR3 length: 13 amino acids. The CDR3 nucleotides are TGCGCCAGCAGCCCCGACAGGGGTCTTGAAGCTTTCTTT. Translated, it gives CASSPDRGLEAFF.